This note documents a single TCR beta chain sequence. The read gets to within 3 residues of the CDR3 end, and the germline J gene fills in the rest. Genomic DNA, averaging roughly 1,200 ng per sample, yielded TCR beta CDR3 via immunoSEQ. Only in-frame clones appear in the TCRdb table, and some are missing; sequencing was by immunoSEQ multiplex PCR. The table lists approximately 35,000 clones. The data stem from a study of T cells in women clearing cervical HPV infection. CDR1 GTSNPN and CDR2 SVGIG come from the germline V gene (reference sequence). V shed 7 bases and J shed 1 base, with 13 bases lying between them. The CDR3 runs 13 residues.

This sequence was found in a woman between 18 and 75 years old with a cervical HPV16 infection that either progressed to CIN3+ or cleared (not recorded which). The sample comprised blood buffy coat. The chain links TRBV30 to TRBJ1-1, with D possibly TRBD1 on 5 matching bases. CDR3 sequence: CASTRGGNTEAFF. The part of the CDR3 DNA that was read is TGTGCCTCCACCCGGGGGGGGAACACTGAA. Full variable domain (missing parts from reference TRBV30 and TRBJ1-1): SQTIHQWPATLVQPVGSPLSLECTVEGTSNPNLYWYRQAAGRGLQLLFYSVGIGQISSEVPQNLSASRPQDRQFILSSKKLLLSDSGFYLCASTRGGNTEAFFGQGTRLTVV.